Listed here are 9 T cell receptor beta chains from one sample, sequenced in a study of patients and donors after allogeneic stem cell transplantation. TCRdb reprocessed the RT-PCR reads via MiXCR and lists one record per CDR3 protein. This sample has 410,000 or so distinct CDR3 sequences; roughly 17% occur once, and the top ten carry roughly 7.2%. Sequenced input: blood, either unsorted or a sorted T cell fraction (not recorded which). The origin of the receptors is a human donor who was either an allogeneic HSCT recipient or a stem cell or donor lymphocyte infusion donor (not recorded which). It is not recorded whose cells these are; they may come from a transplant donor.

A few counts support this clonotype. The chain employs TRBV20-1 and TRBJ2-7; D tentatively reads TRBD1 or TRBD2 (5 bases each). Trimming pared 5 bases from V and 2 bases from J, leaving 16 bases between. The CDR3 length is 14 residues. The germline V gene encodes CDR1 DFQATT and CDR2 SNEGSKA (reference sequence). The CDR3 here is CSAGPGTEAYEQYF. The CDR3 bases are TGCAGTGCTGGGCCCGGGACCGAAGCCTACGAGCAGTACTTC.

The chain carries TRBV20-1 and TRBJ2-3; D might be TRBD2 (5 bases). CDR3 length: 12 amino acids. Germline lookup yields CDR1 DFQATT and CDR2 SNEGSKA (reference sequence). Trimming pared 5 bases from V and 3 bases from J, leaving 9 bases between. CDR3 protein: CSASRTTDTQYF. The CDR3 DNA reads TGCAGTGCTTCAAGGACTACAGATACGCAGTATTTT.

The genes are TRBV15 and TRBJ2-1, with D tentatively TRBD1 (7 bases). The germline CDR1 and CDR2 sequences are LNHNV and YYDKDF (reference sequence). The germline V and J ends were trimmed by 4 bases and 9 bases, with 13 bases remaining between them. The CDR3 is made up of 13 amino acids. The CDR3 DNA reads TGTGCCACCAGCAATCCAGGGGGAGGTGAGCAGTTCTTC. Its translation: CATSNPGGGEQFF.

The sample holds a few counts of this clonotype. The chain is built from TRBV3-1 and TRBJ1-1, with D possibly TRBD1 on 5 matching bases. Deletions cut 4 bases from V and 5 bases from J, with 20 bases between. Germline V gene sequence: CDR1 LGHDT, CDR2 YNNKEL (reference sequence). The CDR3 contains 16 residues. CDR3 sequence reads: CASSPLNDAWGTEAFF. The CDR3 DNA reads as TGTGCCAGCAGCCCGCTGAACGACGCGTGGGGGACTGAAGCTTTCTTT.

This rearrangement joins TRBV14 to TRBJ2-4; D is unresolved. Germline-derived CDR1 and CDR2 are SGHDN and FVKESK. CDR3 length equals 18 residues. Trimming cost V 0 bases and J 6 bases, with 21 bases left between them. The CDR3 spells CASSQDRAGISPLNIQYF. The CDR3 DNA is TGTGCCAGCAGCCAAGATAGGGCAGGAATCTCACCCTTAAACATTCAGTACTTC.

This clonotype has a handful of counts. V usage is TRBV5-4 and J usage is TRBJ2-7; D uncertain. This CDR3 has 13 amino acids. Germline CDR1 and CDR2: SGHNT and YYREEE (reference sequence). Deletions cut 2 bases from V and 4 bases from J, with 10 bases between. The CDR3, as DNA: TGTGCCAGCAGCTTCCTGGGCCGTTACGAGCAGTACTTC. This codes for CASSFLGRYEQYF.

This clonotype was recorded a few times. The chain couples TRBV4-3 to TRBJ2-3; a weak D match, TRBD2 (5 bases). CDR1 LGHNA and CDR2 YSLEER come from the germline V gene. The CDR3 is 17 amino acids. V shed 1 base and J shed 5 bases, with 19 bases lying between them. The CDR3 coding sequence is TGCGCCAGCAGCCAAGCGGCACTAGTTAGGATTCGAGATACGCAGTATTTT. It is translated as CASSQAALVRIRDTQYF.

This clonotype came up a few times. J is TRBJ1-1 and V is TRBV7-9; weak D call: TRBD1 (5 bases). Germline values: CDR1 SEHNR, CDR2 FQNEAQ (reference sequence). The V gene lost 6 bases and the J gene lost 5 bases, with 16 bases spanning the gap. The CDR3 sequence is 14 residues long. This CDR3 is CASRPDSKATEAFF. In DNA, the CDR3 is TGTGCCAGCAGACCCGACAGTAAGGCAACTGAAGCTTTCTTT.

This clonotype was seen at least ten times. V usage is TRBV14 and J usage is TRBJ1-1; no clear D gene. This CDR3 is 13 amino acids long. V lost 4 bases to trimming and J lost 2 bases, with 8 bases between them. Per germline, CDR1 SGHDN and CDR2 FVKESK. The CDR3 loop is CASSRTLNTEAFF. The CDR3 DNA follows: TGTGCCAGCAGCCGAACACTAAACACTGAAGCTTTCTTT.